This TCR beta chain was obtained from a study of human T cells and chemical hapten exposure. Findings and limits, study-wide: Every donor had alopecia, and their immune response may therefore differ from healthy people's.

Time point given: patch test 1, 2 weeks after DPC sensitization. The treatment here: therapeutic diphenylcyclopropenone sensitization with weekly scalp DPC. In its sample, this clonotype was seen many times. Its antigen is as yet unknown. As the library was built, unique molecular identifiers were attached to individual cDNA molecules. Each CDR3 protein gets one entry after TCRdb re-called the RACE reads with MiXCR. The repertoire holds about 360,000 distinct CDR3 sequences, approximately 4.4% seen once, with 2% to 2.5% in the top ten. Germline CDR1 is SGHTA and CDR2 is FQGNSA. Trimming cost V 5 bases and J 5 bases, with 10 bases left between them. This CDR3 is 13 amino acids long.

The starting material was whole blood, obtained in connection with sensitization to the hapten diphenylcyclopropenone (DPC). V gene TRBV7-2 combines with J gene TRBJ1-5; tentative D call: TRBD1 (6 bases). The TCR originated in a woman in her 50s with alopecia areata. Some clones in this sample may be carry-over from other donors' samples. The CDR3 sequence: CASSPQGDQPQHF. The CDR3 nucleotides are TGTGCCAGCAGCCCACAGGGAGATCAGCCCCAGCATTTT.